This T cell receptor (beta chain) was recovered during a study of T cell responses to AZD1222 COVID-19 vaccine. The wider study: Pooling of second doses given at about 4 or about 12 weeks was done.

This clone is a singleton in its sample. Measured with immunoSEQ multiplex PCR; TCRdb has only the in-frame clones, and not every one. The sample carries 25,000 to 35,000 clones, under 90% recorded once. V lost 4 bases and J 5 bases, leaving 15 bases between the germline ends. The CDR3 loop spans 14 amino acids. In germline, CDR1 is SGDLS, CDR2 YYNGEE. The sequence derives from an adult in good health. The chain carries TRBV9 and TRBJ1-2; TRBD1 might be the D (6 bases). Sample: peripheral blood, taken on day 0 of AZD1222 vaccination. The CDR3 nucleotides are TGTGCCAGCAGCAGACAGGATCTGGATTATGGCTACACCTTC. This codes for CASSRQDLDYGYTF.